Below, 28 T cell receptor beta chains from the same sample are listed, as sequenced in a study of blood T cell repertoires in COVID-19 (TCRdb year 2020). Libraries were made using the immunoSEQ multiplex PCR assay. This is the immuneACCESS table as TCRdb keeps it, with only in-frame sequences that have V and J called. A part of the clones is gone; compared with another copy, unresolved V genes explain less than half, and the rest is unexplained. The sample includes a few hundred thousand clones, with 85% observed a single time. The ten largest clones add up to over 15% of the sample. The sequencing sample was made of PBMCs or T cells enriched from blood (not recorded which). These TCRs come from a man in his forties or fifties who had recovered from COVID-19.

The J gene is TRBJ1-4, the V gene TRBV9; possibly TRBD1 for D (6 bases). The CDR3 totals 16 residues. From germline, CDR1 is SGDLS and CDR2 YYNGEE. V was shortened by 2 bases and J by 4 bases, with 15 bases between the two germline ends. The CDR3 sequence: CASSVGSGTYNEKLFF. The CDR3 DNA reads as TGTGCCAGCAGCGTTGGCTCCGGGACATATAATGAAAAACTGTTTTTT.

The gene calls are TRBV30 and TRBJ1-1; no definite D call. Germline V gene data show CDR1 as GTSNPN and CDR2 as SVGIG (reference sequence). The CDR3 consists of 13 residues. V lost 2 bases and J lost 10, with 17 bases in between. For the CDR3, the DNA is TGTGCCTGGAGTAGAACCCAGGAGGTAGCAGCTTTCTTT. Translation: CAWSRTQEVAAFF.

Concerning this clone: One junction end disagrees with the germline gene, perhaps due to a read error. The rearrangement links TRBV18 to TRBJ2-7; the match to TRBD1 covers 8 bases. The CDR3 spans 15 residues. The germline V gene has CDR1 KGHSH and CDR2 LQKENI. DNA for the CDR3: TGTGCCAGCTCACCTCGACAGGGGTCCTCCCACGAGCAGTACTTC. Its protein is CASSPRQGSSHEQYF.

The rearrangement links TRBV14 to TRBJ1-5; a possible D gene is TRBD1 (5 bases). The ends were cut back, 6 bases at V and 4 bases at J, with 16 bases in the middle. Germline CDR1 and CDR2: SGHDN and FVKESK. The CDR3 runs to 15 residues. Here the CDR3 DNA reads TGTGCCAGCAGGAATCACGGGGGACGGAATCAGCCCCAGCATTTT. This sequence encodes CASRNHGGRNQPQHF.

The genes are TRBV11-2 and TRBJ2-1, with a weak D call TRBD2 (5 bases). The V end was cut by 1 base, the J end by 0 bases, with 16 bases between. This CDR3 region has 18 residues. Germline V gives CDR1 SGHAT, CDR2 FQNNGV. CDR3 bases: TGTGCCAGCAGCTTAGGAAAAGGACTCTACTTCTCCTACAATGAGCAGTTCTTC. Its translation: CASSLGKGLYFSYNEQFF.

The rearrangement uses TRBV3-1 (or the pseudogene TRBV3-2) and TRBJ2-7; TRBD2 aligns across 10 bases. Germline V CDR1 and CDR2: LGHDT, YNNKEL (reference sequence). This CDR3 contains 18 residues. V shed 2 bases and J 0 bases; nucleotides not matched to a gene: 10. The DNA for the CDR3 is TGTGCCAGCAGCCAACCCACTAGCGGGACAGAGAGCTCCTACGAGCAGTACTTC. This encodes CASSQPTSGTESSYEQYF.

This clone appeared a few times. The chain carries TRBV25-1 and TRBJ1-6; a possible D gene is TRBD1 (6 bases). This CDR3 has 15 residues. CDR1 MGHDK and CDR2 SYGVNS come from the germline V gene. V gave up 6 bases and J gave up 3 bases, with 12 bases separating them. Written as DNA, the CDR3 is TGTGCCAGCAGAGGGCAGGGGTTCTATAATTCACCCCTCCACTTT. Amino acid sequence: CASRGQGFYNSPLHF. Full variable domain (remainder filled in from reference TRBV25-1 and TRBJ1-6): EADIYQTPRYLVIGTGKKITLECSQTMGHDKMYWYQQDPGMELHLIHYSYGVNSTEKGDLSSESTVSRIRTEHFPLTLESARPSHTSQYLCASRGQGFYNSPLHFGNGTRLTVT.

This chain joins TRBV3-1 (or the pseudogene TRBV3-2) and TRBJ2-1; the D is unclear. The CDR3 totals 12 residues. The germline V and J ends were trimmed by 0 bases and 9 bases, with 6 bases remaining between them. Germline V gene sequence: CDR1 LGHDT, CDR2 YNNKEL (reference sequence). The CDR3 here is CASSQDRVEQFF. The CDR3 DNA reads TGTGCCAGCAGCCAAGATCGTGTTGAGCAGTTCTTC.

The chain combines TRBV29-1 with TRBJ2-1, with 14 positions matching TRBD2. There are 19 residues in the CDR3. In germline, CDR1 is SQVTM, CDR2 ANQGSEA. V lost 6 bases, J lost 1 base, and 14 bases stayed unmatched. The CDR3 DNA follows: TGCAGCGTGATAGGACTAGCGGGAGGCGTGCAAGAGTCCTACAATGAGCAGTTCTTC. It translates to CSVIGLAGGVQESYNEQFF.

The V call is TRBV9, the J call TRBJ2-3, with D possibly matching TRBD1 (6 bases). Deletions cut 3 bases from V and 2 bases from J, with 10 bases between. Germline CDR1 and CDR2: SGDLS and YYNGEE. The CDR3 is made up of 14 amino acids. The CDR3 sequence is CASSAQGTTDTQYF. DNA of the CDR3: TGTGCCAGCAGCGCCCAGGGGACCACAGATACGCAGTATTTT. Full variable domain (outside the CDR3, taken from reference TRBV9 and TRBJ2-3): DSGVTQTPKHLITATGQRVTLRCSPRSGDLSVYWYQQSLDQGLQFLIQYYNGEERAKGNILERFSAQQFPDLHSELNLSSLELGDSALYFCASSAQGTTDTQYFGPGTRLTVL.

This clone was counted a single time. The chain links TRBV19 to TRBJ1-4, with D tentatively TRBD1 (5 bases). The V end lost 8 bases, the J end lost 8 bases, and 18 bases lay between the germline ends. Germline V lookup: CDR1 LNHDA, CDR2 SQIVND (reference sequence). CDR3 size: 14 residues. The CDR3 loop is CASSNLGAIEKLFF. DNA of the CDR3: TGTGCCAGTTCTAACCTAGGGGCGATCGAAAAACTGTTTTTT.

The chain links TRBV29-1 to TRBJ1-1, with TRBD1 matching 8 bases. Losses at the gene ends were 6 bases for V and 4 bases for J; bases not matched to a gene: 10. Germline assignment: CDR1 SQVTM and CDR2 ANQGSEA. The CDR3 is made up of 14 amino acids. The CDR3 protein is CSVDYSGQGTEAFF. In DNA, the CDR3 is TGCAGCGTCGACTATAGCGGACAGGGCACTGAAGCTTTCTTT.

V and J are TRBV11-3 and TRBJ1-1; TRBD1 matches 8 bases. The CDR3 runs to 13 residues. V lost 5 bases and J lost 6; bases outside the gene matches: 5. Germline V gives CDR1 SGHNT, CDR2 YENEEA. The CDR3 sequence: CASSRTGFAEAFF. CDR3 DNA sequence: TGTGCCAGCAGCCGGACAGGGTTTGCTGAAGCTTTCTTT.

V gene TRBV9 combines with J gene TRBJ2-3, with 12 bases aligning to TRBD1. The germline V gene encodes CDR1 SGDLS and CDR2 YYNGEE. The CDR3 contains 16 residues. The junction had 6 bases not matched to a gene; V was cut back by 3 bases and J by 4 bases. The CDR3 loop reads CASSAGDRGLADTQYF. CDR3 bases: TGTGCCAGCAGCGCTGGGGACAGGGGGCTGGCAGATACGCAGTATTTT.

The V gene is TRBV11-2, the J gene TRBJ2-7; possible D gene TRBD2, 5 bases. Germline V gene lookup returns CDR1 SGHAT and CDR2 FQNNGV. The CDR3 consists of 13 residues. V was trimmed by 3 bases and J by 6 bases, leaving 12 bases between them. CDR3 amino acids: CASSFGLDREQYF. The DNA of the CDR3 is TGTGCCAGCAGCTTCGGACTGGACCGCGAGCAGTACTTC.

This clone was seen only a few times. The chain combines TRBV19 with TRBJ1-4; TRBD1 matches 8 bases. Germline V gene data show CDR1 as LNHDA and CDR2 as SQIVND (reference sequence). The ends lost 10 bases at V and 8 bases at J; junction bases unmatched: 9. The CDR3 is 13 amino acids. The CDR3 region has the DNA TGTGCCACCTCGGACAGGGTTGACGAAAAACTGTTTTTT. This sequence encodes CATSDRVDEKLFF. The full variable domain, completed using reference TRBV19 and TRBJ1-4, is DGGITQSPKYLFRKEGQNVTLSCEQNLNHDAMYWYRQDPGQGLRLIYYSQIVNDFQKGDIAEGYSVSREKKESFPLTVTSAQKNPTAFYLCATSDRVDEKLFFGSGTQLSVL.

V usage is TRBV18 and J usage is TRBJ1-1, with 10 bases lining up with TRBD1. The CDR3 is made up of 16 amino acids. V gave up 3 bases and J gave up 6 bases; unmatched junction bases: 10. Looked up from germline, CDR1 is KGHSH and CDR2 is LQKENI. The CDR3 sequence is CASSPQTGGYSAEAFF. CDR3 DNA sequence: TGTGCCAGCTCACCCCAGACAGGGGGCTATTCTGCTGAAGCTTTCTTT.

The chain employs TRBV7-9 and TRBJ2-7; maybe TRBD1 (6 bases). The CDR3 loop spans 13 amino acids. Germline-derived CDR1 and CDR2 are SEHNR and FQNEAQ (reference sequence). V lost 5 bases and J lost 9, with 17 bases in between. The CDR3 is CASSTDSHRVQYF. The CDR3 nucleotides are TGTGCCAGCAGCACGGACAGCCATCGGGTGCAGTACTTC.

This clone has just a few counts. The genes are TRBV6-2 or TRBV6-3 and TRBJ2-3; D uncertain. The CDR3 sequence is 15 residues long. The germline CDR1 and CDR2 sequences are MNHEY and SVGEGT. V lost 5 bases, J lost 2 bases, and 14 bases lay in between. CDR3 coding DNA: TGTGCCAGCAGTCCCGATGGGCTACCCACAGATACGCAGTATTTT. Protein: CASSPDGLPTDTQYF.

The rearrangement links TRBV9 to TRBJ2-7; TRBD2 aligns across 13 bases. The CDR3 totals 15 residues. V lost 4 bases to trimming and J lost 7 bases; unmatched junction nucleotides: 8. Per the germline V gene, CDR1 is SGDLS and CDR2 is YYNGEE. In nucleotides, the CDR3 is TGTGCCAGCAGCTCCGCCGGACTAGCGGGAGCAGAGCAGTACTTC. Amino acid sequence: CASSSAGLAGAEQYF. Full variable domain (missing parts from reference TRBV9 and TRBJ2-7): DSGVTQTPKHLITATGQRVTLRCSPRSGDLSVYWYQQSLDQGLQFLIQYYNGEERAKGNILERFSAQQFPDLHSELNLSSLELGDSALYFCASSSAGLAGAEQYFGPGTRLTVT.

The chain employs TRBV7-9 and TRBJ1-3; TRBD1 might be the D (5 bases). V was trimmed by 1 base and J by 0 bases, leaving 13 bases between them. The CDR3 loop spans 17 amino acids. Looked up from germline, CDR1 is SEHNR and CDR2 is FQNEAQ (reference sequence). The CDR3 region is CASSLGTGRSSGNTIYF. The DNA for the CDR3 is TGTGCCAGCAGCTTAGGTACAGGCCGTTCCTCTGGAAACACCATATATTTT. The full variable domain, its missing parts supplied by reference TRBV7-9 and TRBJ1-3, is DTGVSQNPRHKITKRGQNVTFRCDPISEHNRLYWYRQTLGQGPEFLTYFQNEAQLEKSRLLSDRFSAERPKGSFSTLEIQRTEQGDSAMYLCASSLGTGRSSGNTIYFGEGSWLTVV.

Concerning this clone itself: Other DNA sequences in the same sample also yield this CDR3. The chain combines TRBV11-2 with TRBJ2-7, with D perhaps matching TRBD1 (6 bases). The V and J ends lost 5 bases and 4 bases respectively, with 12 bases between them. In germline, CDR1 is SGHAT, CDR2 FQNNGV. This CDR3 spans 13 amino acids. CDR3 nucleotides: TGTGCCAGCAGCCGGGGCACAGGGTACGAGCAGTACTTC. This encodes CASSRGTGYEQYF.

This chain links TRBV4-1 with TRBJ2-7, with 8 bases matching TRBD2. The junction had 9 bases not matched to a gene; V was cut back by 2 bases and J by 0 bases. This CDR3 contains 17 residues. CDR1 and CDR2 (germline): MGHRA, YSYEKL. CDR3 residues: CASSQPTSGRSSYEQYF. The DNA of the CDR3 is TGCGCCAGCAGCCAACCAACTAGCGGTAGAAGCTCCTACGAGCAGTACTTC.

V gene TRBV5-1 combines with J gene TRBJ2-1, with TRBD2 matching over 9 bases. This CDR3 is 17 amino acids long. Per germline, CDR1 SGHRS and CDR2 YFSETQ. V lost 4 bases to trimming and J lost 5 bases; unmatched junction nucleotides: 13. The CDR3 region is CASSPPGLASTHNEQFF. Here the CDR3 DNA reads TGCGCCAGCAGCCCGCCGGGACTAGCCAGTACACACAATGAGCAGTTCTTC.

V gene TRBV7-8 combines with J gene TRBJ2-2; 12 bases are shared with TRBD2. In germline, CDR1 is SGHVS, CDR2 FQNEAQ. The trim removed 1 base at V and 0 bases at J, leaving 0 bases unmatched. CDR3 length: 17 residues. The CDR3 is CASSLGLAGANTGELFF. CDR3 DNA: TGTGCCAGCAGCTTAGGACTAGCGGGAGCGAACACCGGGGAGCTGTTTTTT.

This clone was detected a few times. This chain connects TRBV4-3 to TRBJ2-7; D remains ambiguous. Trimming removed 0 bases at V and 5 bases at J, with 17 bases between. Germline V gene sequence: CDR1 LGHNA, CDR2 YSLEER. This CDR3 has 16 residues. CDR3 nucleotides: TGCGCCAGCAGCCAAGATCTAGACCCGACTCGTGACGAGCAGTACTTC. Translation gives CASSQDLDPTRDEQYF.

This rearrangement joins TRBV3-1 (or the pseudogene TRBV3-2) to TRBJ1-4; no firm D call. Germline-derived CDR1 and CDR2 are LGHDT and YNNKEL (reference sequence). Trimming took 0 bases from V and 5 from J, leaving 16 bases between them. The CDR3 covers 17 residues. The CDR3 spells CASSQDRAGRGNEKLFF. The CDR3 bases are TGTGCCAGCAGCCAAGATAGGGCGGGCCGTGGGAATGAAAAACTGTTTTTT.

CDR3: CASSQGQNNQPQHF. Here the CDR3 DNA reads TGCGCCAGCAGCCAAGGGCAGAACAATCAGCCCCAGCATTTT. The rearrangement links TRBV4-1 to TRBJ1-5, with D hard to call. The germline V gene has CDR1 MGHRA and CDR2 YSYEKL. The CDR3 sequence is 14 residues long. The V and J ends lost 1 base and 3 bases respectively, with 7 bases between them.